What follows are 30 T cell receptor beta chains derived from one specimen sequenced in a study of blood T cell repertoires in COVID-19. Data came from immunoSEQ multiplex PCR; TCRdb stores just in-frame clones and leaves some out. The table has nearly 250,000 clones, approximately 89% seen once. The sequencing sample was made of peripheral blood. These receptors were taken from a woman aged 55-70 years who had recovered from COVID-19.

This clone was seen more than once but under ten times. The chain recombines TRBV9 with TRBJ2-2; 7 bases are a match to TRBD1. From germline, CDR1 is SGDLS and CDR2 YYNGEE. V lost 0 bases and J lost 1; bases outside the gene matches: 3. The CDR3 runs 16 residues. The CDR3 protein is CASSVAAGGNTGELFF. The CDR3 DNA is TGTGCCAGCAGCGTAGCGGCAGGGGGGAACACCGGGGAGCTGTTTTTT. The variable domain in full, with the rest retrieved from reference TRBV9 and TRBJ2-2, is DSGVTQTPKHLITATGQRVTLRCSPRSGDLSVYWYQQSLDQGLQFLIQYYNGEERAKGNILERFSAQQFPDLHSELNLSSLELGDSALYFCASSVAAGGNTGELFFGEGSRLTVL.

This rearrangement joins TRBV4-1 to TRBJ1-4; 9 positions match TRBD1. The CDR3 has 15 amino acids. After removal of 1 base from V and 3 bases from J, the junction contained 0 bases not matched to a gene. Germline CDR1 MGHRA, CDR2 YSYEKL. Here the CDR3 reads CASSQGTGANEKLFF. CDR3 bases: TGCGCCAGCAGCCAAGGGACAGGGGCTAATGAAAAACTGTTTTTT.

CDR3 in amino acids: CASSLRDRDISGELFF. The CDR3 DNA reads as TGTGCCAGCAGCCTCCGGGACAGGGATATTAGCGGGGAGCTGTTTTTT. The chain is built from TRBV11-3 and TRBJ2-2, with 9 bases that match TRBD1. V was pared by 5 bases and J by 7 bases, with 11 bases of the junction left unmatched. The CDR3 contains 16 residues. CDR1 and CDR2 from the germline V gene are SGHNT and YENEEA.

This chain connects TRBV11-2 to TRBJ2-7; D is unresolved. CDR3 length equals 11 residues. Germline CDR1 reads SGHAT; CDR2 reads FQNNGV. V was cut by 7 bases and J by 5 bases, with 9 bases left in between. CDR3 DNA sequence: TGTGCCAGCACCTCCTCTCACGAGCAGTACTTC. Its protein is CASTSSHEQYF.

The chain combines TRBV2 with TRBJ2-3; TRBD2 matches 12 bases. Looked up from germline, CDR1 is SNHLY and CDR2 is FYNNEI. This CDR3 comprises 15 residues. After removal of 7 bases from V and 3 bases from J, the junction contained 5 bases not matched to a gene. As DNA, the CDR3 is TGTGCCAGCAACTATCTAGCGGGGGGGACAGATACGCAGTATTTT. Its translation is CASNYLAGGTDTQYF.

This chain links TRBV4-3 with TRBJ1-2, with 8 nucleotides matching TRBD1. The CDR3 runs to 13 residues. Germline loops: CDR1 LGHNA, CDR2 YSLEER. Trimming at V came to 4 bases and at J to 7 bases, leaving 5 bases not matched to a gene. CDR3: CASSLTGELGYTF. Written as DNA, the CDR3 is TGCGCCAGCAGCCTGACAGGGGAACTTGGCTACACCTTC.

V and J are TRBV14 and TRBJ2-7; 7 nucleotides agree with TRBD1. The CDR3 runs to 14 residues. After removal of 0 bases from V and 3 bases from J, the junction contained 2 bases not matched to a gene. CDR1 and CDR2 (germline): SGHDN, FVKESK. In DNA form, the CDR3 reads TGTGCCAGCAGCCAAGAAGGGGGCTACTACGAGCAGTACTTC. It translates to CASSQEGGYYEQYF.

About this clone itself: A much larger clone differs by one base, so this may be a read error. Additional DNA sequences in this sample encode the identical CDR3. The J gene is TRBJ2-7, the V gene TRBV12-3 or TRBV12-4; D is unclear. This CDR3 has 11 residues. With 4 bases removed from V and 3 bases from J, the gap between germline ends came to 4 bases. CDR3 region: CASSSFYEQYF. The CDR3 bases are TGTGCCAGCAGTTCATTCTACGAGCAGTACTTC.

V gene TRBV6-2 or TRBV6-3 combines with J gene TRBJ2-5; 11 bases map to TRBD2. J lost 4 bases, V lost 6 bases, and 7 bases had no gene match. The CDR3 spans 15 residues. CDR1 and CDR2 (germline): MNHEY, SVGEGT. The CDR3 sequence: CASSSGLAVVETQYF. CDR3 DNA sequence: TGTGCCAGCAGCTCGGGACTAGCGGTTGTAGAGACCCAGTACTTC.

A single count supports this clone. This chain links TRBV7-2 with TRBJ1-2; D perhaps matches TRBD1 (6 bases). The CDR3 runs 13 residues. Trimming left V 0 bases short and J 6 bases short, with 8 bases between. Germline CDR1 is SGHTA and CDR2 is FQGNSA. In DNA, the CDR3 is TGTGCCAGCAGCTTAGCAGGGGACAATGGCTACACCTTC. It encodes CASSLAGDNGYTF.

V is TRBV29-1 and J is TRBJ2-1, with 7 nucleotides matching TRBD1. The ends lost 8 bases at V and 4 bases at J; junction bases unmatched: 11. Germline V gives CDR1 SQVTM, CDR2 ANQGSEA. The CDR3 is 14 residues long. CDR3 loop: CSLYKGGGYNEQFF. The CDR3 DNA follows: TGCAGCCTATATAAAGGGGGCGGTTACAATGAGCAGTTCTTC.

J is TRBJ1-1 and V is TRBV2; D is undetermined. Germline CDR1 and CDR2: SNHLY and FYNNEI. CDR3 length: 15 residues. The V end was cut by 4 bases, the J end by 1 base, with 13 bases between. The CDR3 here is CASSAEGIANTEAFF. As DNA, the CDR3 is TGTGCCAGCAGTGCAGAGGGCATAGCGAACACTGAAGCTTTCTTT.

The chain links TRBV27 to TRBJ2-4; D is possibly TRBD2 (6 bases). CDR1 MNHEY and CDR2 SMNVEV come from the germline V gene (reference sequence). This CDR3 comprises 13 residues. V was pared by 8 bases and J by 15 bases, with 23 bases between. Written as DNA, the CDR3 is TGTGCCAGCGGATACCGGATTCCGGGACTCAGGTACTTC. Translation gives CASGYRIPGLRYF.

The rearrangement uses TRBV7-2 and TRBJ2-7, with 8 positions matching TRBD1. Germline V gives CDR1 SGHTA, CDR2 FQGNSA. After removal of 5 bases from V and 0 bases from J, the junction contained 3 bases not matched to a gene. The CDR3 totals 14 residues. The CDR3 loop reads CASSQTGGSYEQYF. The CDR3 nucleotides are TGTGCCAGCAGCCAAACAGGGGGCTCCTACGAGCAGTACTTC.

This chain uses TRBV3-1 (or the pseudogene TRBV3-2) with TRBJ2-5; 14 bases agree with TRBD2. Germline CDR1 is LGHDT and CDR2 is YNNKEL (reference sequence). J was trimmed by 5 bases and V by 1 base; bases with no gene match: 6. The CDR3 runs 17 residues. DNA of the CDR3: TGTGCCAGCAGCCAAGGACTAGCGGGGGGGGTACGGGAGACCCAGTACTTC. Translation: CASSQGLAGGVRETQYF.

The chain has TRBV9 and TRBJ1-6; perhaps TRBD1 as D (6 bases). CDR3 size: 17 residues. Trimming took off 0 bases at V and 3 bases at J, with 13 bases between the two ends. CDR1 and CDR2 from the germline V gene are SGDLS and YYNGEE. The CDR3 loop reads CASSVGGGASYNSPLHF. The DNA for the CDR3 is TGTGCCAGCAGCGTAGGCGGGGGGGCAAGCTATAATTCACCCCTCCACTTT.

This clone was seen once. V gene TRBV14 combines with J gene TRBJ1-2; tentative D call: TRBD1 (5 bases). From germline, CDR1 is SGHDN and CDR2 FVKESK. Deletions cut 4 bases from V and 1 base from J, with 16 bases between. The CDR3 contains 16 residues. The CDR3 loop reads CASSRQGIGVNYGYTF. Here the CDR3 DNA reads TGTGCCAGCAGCCGCCAAGGTATAGGGGTTAACTATGGCTACACCTTC.

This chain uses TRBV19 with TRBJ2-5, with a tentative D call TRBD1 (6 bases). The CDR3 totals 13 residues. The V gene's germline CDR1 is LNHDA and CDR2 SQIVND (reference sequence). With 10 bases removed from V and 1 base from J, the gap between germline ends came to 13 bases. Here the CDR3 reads CATSQGLQETQYF. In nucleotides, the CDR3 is TGTGCCACTTCCCAGGGGCTCCAAGAGACCCAGTACTTC.

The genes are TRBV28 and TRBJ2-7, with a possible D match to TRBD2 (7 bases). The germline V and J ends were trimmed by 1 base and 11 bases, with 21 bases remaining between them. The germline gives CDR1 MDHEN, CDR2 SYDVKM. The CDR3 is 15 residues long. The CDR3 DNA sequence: TGTGCCAGCAGTTTATCCCAGGTGGGGGGGCTAGGGGAGTACTTC. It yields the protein CASSLSQVGGLGEYF.

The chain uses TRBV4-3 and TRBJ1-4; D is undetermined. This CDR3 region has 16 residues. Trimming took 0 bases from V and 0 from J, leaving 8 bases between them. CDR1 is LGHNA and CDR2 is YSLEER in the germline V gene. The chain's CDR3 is CASSQDLGATNEKLFF. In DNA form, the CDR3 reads TGCGCCAGCAGCCAAGATCTCGGTGCAACTAATGAAAAACTGTTTTTT.

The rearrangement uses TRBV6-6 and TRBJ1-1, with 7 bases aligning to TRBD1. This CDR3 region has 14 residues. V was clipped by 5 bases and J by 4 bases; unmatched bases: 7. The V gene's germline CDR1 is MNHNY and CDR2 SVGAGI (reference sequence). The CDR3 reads CASSPVAGGTEAFF. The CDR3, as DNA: TGTGCCAGCAGTCCAGTGGCAGGGGGCACTGAAGCTTTCTTT.

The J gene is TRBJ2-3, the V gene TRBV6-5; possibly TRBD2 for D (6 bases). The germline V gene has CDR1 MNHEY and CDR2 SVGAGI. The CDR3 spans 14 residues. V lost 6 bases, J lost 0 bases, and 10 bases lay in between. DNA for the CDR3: TGTGCCAGCAGAACCGGGACTAGCACAGATACGCAGTATTTT. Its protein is CASRTGTSTDTQYF.

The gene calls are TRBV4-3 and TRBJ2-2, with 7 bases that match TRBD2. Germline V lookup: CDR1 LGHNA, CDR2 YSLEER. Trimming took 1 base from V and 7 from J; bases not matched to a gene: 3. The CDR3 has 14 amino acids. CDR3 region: CASSQGSGGGELFF. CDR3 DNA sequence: TGCGCCAGCAGCCAAGGATCGGGGGGCGGGGAGCTGTTTTTT.

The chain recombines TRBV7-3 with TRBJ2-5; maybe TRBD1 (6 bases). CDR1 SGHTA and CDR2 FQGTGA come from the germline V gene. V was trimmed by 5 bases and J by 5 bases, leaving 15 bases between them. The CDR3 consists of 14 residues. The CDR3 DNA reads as TGTGCCAGCAGCCCCGGGACATTCGGGGAGACCCAGTACTTC. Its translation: CASSPGTFGETQYF.

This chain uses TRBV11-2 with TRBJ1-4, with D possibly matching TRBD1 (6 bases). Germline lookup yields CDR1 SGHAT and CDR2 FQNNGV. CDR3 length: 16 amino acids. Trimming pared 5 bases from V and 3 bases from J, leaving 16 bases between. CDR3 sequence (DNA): TGTGCCAGCAGCCCTCAACAGGGCCCACCTAATGAAAAACTGTTTTTT. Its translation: CASSPQQGPPNEKLFF. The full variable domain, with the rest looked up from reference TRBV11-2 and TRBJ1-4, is EAGVAQSPRYKIIEKRQSVAFWCNPISGHATLYWYQQILGQGPKLLIQFQNNGVVDDSQLPKDRFSAERLKGVDSTLKIQPAKLEDSAVYLCASSPQQGPPNEKLFFGSGTQLSVL.

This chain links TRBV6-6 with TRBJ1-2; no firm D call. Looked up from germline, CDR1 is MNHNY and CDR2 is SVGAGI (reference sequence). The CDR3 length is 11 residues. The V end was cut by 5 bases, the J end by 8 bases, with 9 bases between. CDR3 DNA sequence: TGTGCCAGCAGTAAGACCAGGGGCTACACCTTC. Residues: CASSKTRGYTF.

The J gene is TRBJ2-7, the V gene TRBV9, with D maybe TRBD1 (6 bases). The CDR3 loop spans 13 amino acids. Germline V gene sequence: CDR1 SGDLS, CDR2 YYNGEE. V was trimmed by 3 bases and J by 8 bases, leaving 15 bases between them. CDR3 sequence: CASSAGAAGKQYF. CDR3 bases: TGTGCCAGCAGCGCAGGGGCCGCAGGCAAGCAGTACTTC.

The DNA of the CDR3 is TGTGCCAGCAGCCGTACTAGCGGGGGGCCTGAGGCCCAGTACTTC. Its translation is CASSRTSGGPEAQYF. The genes are TRBV7-8 and TRBJ2-5, with TRBD2 matching over 12 bases. With 5 bases clipped from V and 9 bases from J, the junction kept 10 bases outside the gene matches. The germline V gene has CDR1 SGHVS and CDR2 FQNEAQ. This CDR3 is built from 15 residues.

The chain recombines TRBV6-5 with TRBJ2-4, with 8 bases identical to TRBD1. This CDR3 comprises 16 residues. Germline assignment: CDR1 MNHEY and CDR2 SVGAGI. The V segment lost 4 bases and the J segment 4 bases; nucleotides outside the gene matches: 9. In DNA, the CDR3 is TGTGCCAGCAGTTCTGCGGCAGGGGGCTTTAAAAACATTCAGTACTTC. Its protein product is CASSSAAGGFKNIQYF.

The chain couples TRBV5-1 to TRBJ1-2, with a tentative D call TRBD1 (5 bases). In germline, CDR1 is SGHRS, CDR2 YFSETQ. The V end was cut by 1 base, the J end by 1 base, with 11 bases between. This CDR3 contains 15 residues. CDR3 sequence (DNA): TGCGCCAGCAGCTTGAGGGGCGACAGTAACTATGGCTACACCTTC. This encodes CASSLRGDSNYGYTF.